Sequencing of this TCR beta chain was carried out in a study of blood T cell repertoires in COVID-19. Study-level background: The United States, Italy and Spain were the sources of the acute and convalescent COVID-19 samples. The analysed material was cDNA or gDNA that came from T cells, B-cell-depleted T cells, or PBMCs.

V dropped 0 bases and J dropped 5; count of bases not matched to a gene: 1. This CDR3 has 15 amino acids. The V gene's germline CDR1 is MNHEY and CDR2 SVGEGT. Per the original methods: Using reference gene primer amplification, nucleated cell counts were estimated. Measured with immunoSEQ multiplex PCR; TCRdb has only the in-frame clones, and not every one. D and trimming come from the DNA, and the V and J calls and clone size come from that table. The sample carries over 55,000 clones, 75% to 90% recorded once. Sequencing was done on a sample of peripheral blood. The genes are TRBV6-2 or TRBV6-3 and TRBJ1-5, with TRBD1 matching over 10 bases. The clonotype originates from a man aged 45-60 years with active COVID-19. CDR3: CASSYSDRGDQPQHF. The DNA of the CDR3 is TGTGCCAGCAGTTACTCGGACAGGGGGGATCAGCCCCAGCATTTT.